This passage covers 5 T cell receptor beta chains from one sample sequenced in a study of T cell responses to AZD1222 COVID-19 vaccine. Clones were sequenced by immunoSEQ multiplex PCR, and TCRdb holds only the in-frame ones, with some missing. The sample yields about 140,000 clones, 84% seen once. The source material was peripheral blood, sampled on day 0 of AZD1222 vaccination. These receptors originate from an adult in good health.

This chain uses TRBV28 with TRBJ2-5; 8 bases map to TRBD1. The length of the CDR3 is 13 residues. Germline CDR1 is MDHEN and CDR2 is SYDVKM. Trimming removed 7 bases from V and 5 bases from J; junction bases left unmatched: 6. The CDR3 sequence is CASTQGADETQYF. CDR3 in DNA: TGTGCCAGCACTCAGGGGGCCGACGAGACCCAGTACTTC.

This chain joins TRBV11-3 and TRBJ1-5; D gene uncertain. CDR1 SGHNT and CDR2 YENEEA come from the germline V gene. CDR3 size: 12 residues. Trimming removed 5 bases from V and 7 bases from J, with 9 bases in between. CDR3 in DNA: TGTGCCAGCAGCCCTACCGACCAGCCCCAGCATTTT. Residues: CASSPTDQPQHF.

The chain employs TRBV19 and TRBJ1-3; D is ambiguous. Trimming pared 2 bases from V and 4 bases from J, leaving 6 bases between. In germline, CDR1 is LNHDA, CDR2 SQIVND (reference sequence). CDR3 length: 13 residues. The CDR3 sequence: CASSIQGGNTIYF. Here the CDR3 DNA reads TGTGCCAGTAGTATACAAGGAGGAAACACCATATATTTT.

V and J are TRBV20-1 and TRBJ1-2; D is perhaps TRBD1 (5 bases). The CDR3 is 16 residues long. Germline CDR1 reads DFQATT; CDR2 reads SNEGSKA (reference sequence). V dropped 3 bases and J dropped 7 bases, with 24 bases sitting between them. CDR3 DNA: TGCAGTGCTAGTTTAGGAACAGGTCAAAGTGAGGCTGGCTACACCTTC. It codes for CSASLGTGQSEAGYTF.

The chain has TRBV7-9 and TRBJ1-4, with D possibly TRBD1 on 5 matching bases. The CDR3 length is 15 residues. CDR1 and CDR2 from the germline V gene are SEHNR and FQNEAQ (reference sequence). V lost 1 base to trimming and J lost 0 bases, with 6 bases between them. The CDR3 loop is CASSLVGATNEKLFF. For the CDR3, the DNA is TGTGCCAGCAGCTTAGTGGGGGCAACTAATGAAAAACTGTTTTTT. Filled out from reference TRBV7-9 and TRBJ1-4, the complete variable domain reads DTGVSQNPRHKITKRGQNVTFRCDPISEHNRLYWYRQTLGQGPEFLTYFQNEAQLEKSRLLSDRFSAERPKGSFSTLEIQRTEQGDSAMYLCASSLVGATNEKLFFGSGTQLSVL.